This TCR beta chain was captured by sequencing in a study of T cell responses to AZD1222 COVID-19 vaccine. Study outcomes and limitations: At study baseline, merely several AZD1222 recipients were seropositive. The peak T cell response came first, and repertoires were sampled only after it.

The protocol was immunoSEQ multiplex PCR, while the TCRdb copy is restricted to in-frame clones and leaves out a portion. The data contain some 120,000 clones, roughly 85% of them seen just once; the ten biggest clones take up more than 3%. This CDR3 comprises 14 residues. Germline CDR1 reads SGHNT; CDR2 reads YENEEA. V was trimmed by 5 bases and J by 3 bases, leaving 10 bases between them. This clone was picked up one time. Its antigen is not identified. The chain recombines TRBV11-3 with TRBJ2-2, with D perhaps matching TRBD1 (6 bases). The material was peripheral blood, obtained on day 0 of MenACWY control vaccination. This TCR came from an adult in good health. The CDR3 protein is CASSLGGDTGELFF. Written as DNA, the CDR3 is TGTGCCAGCAGCCTAGGGGGAGACACCGGGGAGCTGTTTTTT.